Shown below are 26 T cell receptor beta chains from a single sample sequenced in a study of T and B cells in COVID-19 patients. Each TRB amplification used roughly 240-550 ng of genomic DNA from blood. Multiplex PCR with BIOMED2 TRB-A/B primer pools amplified TRB rearrangements. From the multiplex PCR reads, TCRdb called clonotypes with MiXCR, one entry per CDR3 protein. The table has 8,500 to 9,500 distinct CDR3 sequences, approximately 40% seen once. Material: blood. These receptors were collected from a human donor with active COVID-19.

The J gene is TRBJ1-2, the V gene TRBV12-3 or TRBV12-4; 8 bases are a match to TRBD1. The CDR3 totals 14 residues. Losses at the gene ends were 5 bases for V and 0 bases for J; bases not matched to a gene: 2. The CDR3 protein is CASSGQGANYGYTF. The CDR3 DNA follows: TGTGCCAGCAGTGGACAGGGAGCTAACTATGGCTACACCTTC.

This chain links TRBV6-2 or TRBV6-3 with TRBJ2-1, with 12 bases aligning to TRBD2. CDR1 and CDR2 from the germline V gene are MNHEY and SVGEGT. With 0 bases clipped from V and 2 bases from J, the junction kept 5 bases outside the gene matches. The CDR3 totals 18 residues. CDR3 sequence (DNA): TGTGCCAGCAGTTACTCTAGACTAGCGGGAGACCCCTACAATGAGCAGTTCTTC. Amino acid sequence: CASSYSRLAGDPYNEQFF.

This clonotype was picked up a small number of times. The chain recombines TRBV27 with TRBJ1-5, with TRBD1 matching 10 bases. Germline assignment: CDR1 MNHEY and CDR2 SMNVEV (reference sequence). The length of the CDR3 is 16 residues. Trimming at V came to 8 bases and at J to 4 bases, leaving 11 bases not matched to a gene. CDR3 loop: CASALSGTGVNQPQHF. The DNA of the CDR3 is TGTGCCAGCGCATTATCCGGGACAGGGGTAAATCAGCCCCAGCATTTT.

J is TRBJ1-1 and V is TRBV30; D not certain. Germline lookup yields CDR1 GTSNPN and CDR2 SVGIG (reference sequence). The CDR3 covers 11 residues. V lost 4 bases and J 10 bases, leaving 13 bases between the germline ends. Written as DNA, the CDR3 is TGTGCCTGGACCGACTTGGTCGCAGCTTTCTTT. This encodes CAWTDLVAAFF.

In its sample, this clonotype was seen a few times. The V and J genes are TRBV30 and TRBJ2-1; TRBD2 agrees at 7 bases. Unmatched junction bases numbered 10, after V lost 0 bases and J lost 8 bases. From germline, CDR1 is GTSNPN and CDR2 SVGIG (reference sequence). The CDR3 contains 15 residues. The CDR3: CAWSVLGRVIHEQFF. CDR3 DNA sequence: TGTGCCTGGAGTGTACTTGGGAGGGTCATCCATGAGCAGTTCTTC.

As for this clonotype: A read error may explain this, as a much larger clone is one base away. The chain combines TRBV19 with TRBJ1-1; possible D gene TRBD1, 5 bases. The CDR3 loop spans 12 amino acids. Germline V lookup: CDR1 LNHDA, CDR2 SQIVND (reference sequence). The germline V and J ends were trimmed by 3 bases and 5 bases, with 7 bases remaining between them. This CDR3 is CASSMGGTEAFF. The CDR3 DNA reads as TGTGCCAGTAGTATGGGGGGGACTGAAGCTTTCTTT.

This chain joins TRBV11-3 and TRBJ1-3, with 7 nucleotides matching TRBD1. Trimming removed 5 bases from V and 3 bases from J; junction bases left unmatched: 4. The CDR3 consists of 14 residues. Germline V gene lookup returns CDR1 SGHNT and CDR2 YENEEA. CDR3 sequence (DNA): TGTGCCAGCAGCCAGGCAGGGGGTGGAAACACCATATATTTT. This codes for CASSQAGGGNTIYF.

This clonotype has more than one count but fewer than ten. The gene calls are TRBV6-5 and TRBJ1-1, with D maybe TRBD1 (6 bases). Germline CDR1 is MNHEY and CDR2 is SVGAGI. This CDR3 region has 15 residues. Trimming shortened V by 2 bases and J by 5 bases, and 15 bases separated the two germline ends. CDR3 bases: TGTGCCAGCAGTTACGAGGGGGGCTTAAGGACTGAAGCTTTCTTT. Translation gives CASSYEGGLRTEAFF.

This clonotype came up many times. CDR3 DNA: TGTGCCAGTAGTATTACCCTCAGCACAGATACGCAGTATTTT. Translating gives CASSITLSTDTQYF. This chain links TRBV19 with TRBJ2-3; D gene uncertain. Germline V gives CDR1 LNHDA, CDR2 SQIVND (reference sequence). Trimming removed 3 bases from V and 0 bases from J, with 7 bases in between. CDR3 length: 14 amino acids.

This clonotype is classed as medium-sized. The V call is TRBV19, the J call TRBJ2-5; 7 bases line up with TRBD1. CDR1 and CDR2 from the germline V gene are LNHDA and SQIVND (reference sequence). The CDR3 totals 14 residues. V gave up 5 bases and J gave up 1 base; unmatched junction bases: 4. CDR3: CASSVGQRQETQYF. The DNA for the CDR3 is TGTGCCAGTAGTGTGGGACAGCGCCAAGAGACCCAGTACTTC.

This clonotype turned up a few times. The V gene is TRBV27, the J gene TRBJ2-1, with TRBD2 matching over 7 bases. V shed 0 bases and J 8 bases; nucleotides not matched to a gene: 4. CDR3 length: 14 amino acids. Per the germline V gene, CDR1 is MNHEY and CDR2 is SMNVEV (reference sequence). The CDR3, as DNA: TGTGCCAGCAGTTTATCCCGTCTAGCGGATGAGCAGTTCTTC. It specifies CASSLSRLADEQFF.

The CDR3 loop reads CATSDPGLETQYF. DNA for the CDR3: TGTGCCACCAGTGATCCGGGGTTGGAGACCCAGTACTTC. The rearrangement uses TRBV24-1 and TRBJ2-5; D might be TRBD2 (5 bases). This CDR3 comprises 13 residues. CDR1 is KGHDR and CDR2 is SFDVKD in the germline V gene. The ends were cut back, 3 bases at V and 5 bases at J, with 9 bases in the middle.

This chain joins TRBV6-2 or TRBV6-3 and TRBJ1-2; no reliable D call. Germline V lookup: CDR1 MNHEY, CDR2 SVGEGT. Trimming stripped 2 bases from V and 8 bases from J, with 12 bases between. The CDR3 extends over 13 amino acids. The CDR3 reads CASSYGSVDGYTF. In DNA form, the CDR3 reads TGTGCCAGCAGTTACGGTTCGGTGGACGGCTACACCTTC.

This chain's CDR3 is CASSIMSGGNQPQHF. Written as DNA, the CDR3 is TGTGCCAGTAGTATAATGTCAGGGGGGAATCAGCCCCAGCATTTT. This sequence joins TRBV19 and TRBJ1-5; 7 bases are shared with TRBD1. Trimming at V came to 2 bases and at J to 4 bases, leaving 5 bases not matched to a gene. This CDR3 spans 15 amino acids. Germline-derived CDR1 and CDR2 are LNHDA and SQIVND (reference sequence).

This clonotype has a handful of counts. This chain uses TRBV30 with TRBJ2-7; TRBD2 matches 9 bases. Per germline, CDR1 GTSNPN and CDR2 SVGIG (reference sequence). J lost 6 bases, V lost 0 bases, and 9 bases had no gene match. The CDR3 has 15 amino acids. CDR3 protein: CAWSVRTSVGSEQYF. In nucleotides, the CDR3 is TGTGCCTGGAGTGTACGGACTAGCGTTGGATCCGAGCAGTACTTC.

Note on this clonotype: The junction differs from germline at one of its ends, possibly a read error. The V gene is TRBV5-1, the J gene TRBJ1-2; D gene unclear. Germline loops: CDR1 SGHRS, CDR2 YFSETQ. This CDR3 contains 12 residues. The CDR3 DNA follows: TGTGCCAGCAGCACCTCCTACTATGGCTACACCTTC. Protein sequence: CASSTSYYGYTF.

The chain recombines TRBV5-1 with TRBJ1-2; TRBD1 is a possible D gene (6 bases). V was cut by 1 base and J by 6 bases, with 16 bases left in between. The germline CDR1 and CDR2 sequences are SGHRS and YFSETQ. The CDR3 is 15 residues long. The CDR3 sequence is CASSLYVRGTDGYTF. The DNA for the CDR3 is TGCGCCAGCAGCTTGTACGTCAGGGGAACGGATGGCTACACCTTC.

This clonotype is medium-sized (0.01 to 0.1%) within its sample. The V and J genes are TRBV27 and TRBJ2-1, with 14 bases matching TRBD2. The V gene end was trimmed by 5 bases and the J gene end by 9 bases; junction bases not matched to a gene: 12. CDR3 size: 17 residues. Germline-derived CDR1 and CDR2 are MNHEY and SMNVEV (reference sequence). The CDR3 nucleotides read TGTGCCAGCAGTCCAACAAAGACTAGCGGGAGGGCCGTTGAGCAGTTCTTC. As protein: CASSPTKTSGRAVEQFF.

By sample fraction, this clonotype is medium-sized (0.01 to 0.1%). The chain couples TRBV6-5 to TRBJ2-1, with 7 bases fitting TRBD2. The CDR3 contains 15 residues. Unmatched junction bases numbered 9, after V lost 2 bases and J lost 8 bases. Germline V gives CDR1 MNHEY, CDR2 SVGAGI. The CDR3 DNA reads as TGTGCCAGCAGTTACGGCGCGGGAGAAAGCGATGAGCAGTTCTTC. As protein: CASSYGAGESDEQFF.

This rearrangement joins TRBV14 to TRBJ1-1, with a weak D call TRBD1 (5 bases). The CDR3 has 14 amino acids. V gave up 4 bases and J gave up 5 bases, with 14 bases separating them. The germline V gene encodes CDR1 SGHDN and CDR2 FVKESK. As DNA, the CDR3 is TGTGCCAGCAGCCGCGGGAGGAAGGGGACTGAAGCTTTCTTT. Protein sequence: CASSRGRKGTEAFF.

This rearrangement joins TRBV24-1 to TRBJ2-3; D is ambiguous. Germline V gene sequence: CDR1 KGHDR, CDR2 SFDVKD. V dropped 0 bases and J dropped 1 base, with 7 bases sitting between them. CDR3 size: 15 residues. The CDR3 protein is CATSDLDLGTDTQYF. The CDR3 nucleotides read TGTGCCACCAGTGATTTGGATTTAGGCACAGATACGCAGTATTTT.

The V call is TRBV27, the J call TRBJ2-5; no reliable D call. The J call may be mistaken, given a closer DNA end match to TRBJ2-7. The CDR3 loop spans 14 amino acids. Germline CDR1 is MNHEY and CDR2 is SMNVEV (reference sequence). The DNA for the CDR3 is TGTGCCAGCAGTTTAATCGGGTCAACCTACGAGCAGTACTTC. The encoded protein is CASSLIGSTYEQYF.

The rearrangement joins TRBV5-1 to TRBJ2-7; a weak D match, TRBD2 (6 bases). CDR3 length equals 15 residues. CDR1 SGHRS and CDR2 YFSETQ come from the germline V gene. V was trimmed by 0 bases and J by 5 bases, leaving 15 bases between them. The CDR3 DNA follows: TGCGCCAGCAGCTTGGCTGATACTAGCTTCGACGAGCAGTACTTC. Amino acids: CASSLADTSFDEQYF. Together with reference TRBV5-1 and TRBJ2-7, the CDR3 gives the full variable domain: KAGVTQTPRYLIKTRGQQVTLSCSPISGHRSVSWYQQTPGQGLQFLFEYFSETQRNKGNFPGRFSGRQFSNSRSEMNVSTLELGDSALYLCASSLADTSFDEQYFGPGTRLTVT.

The V and J genes are TRBV6-2 or TRBV6-3 and TRBJ2-3; 12 nucleotides match TRBD2. V gave up 2 bases and J gave up 1 base; unmatched junction bases: 13. Germline V gene data show CDR1 as MNHEY and CDR2 as SVGEGT. This CDR3 contains 20 residues. DNA for the CDR3: TGTGCCAGCAGTTACCCTTTGACTAGCGGGAGCGGCCGGGGCACAGATACGCAGTATTTT. The encoded protein is CASSYPLTSGSGRGTDTQYF.

This clonotype came up many times. The chain links TRBV29-1 to TRBJ1-1, with D perhaps matching TRBD1 (5 bases). Germline V CDR1 and CDR2: SQVTM, ANQGSEA. The CDR3 extends over 14 amino acids. Between the trimmed V and J ends, which lost 6 bases and 0 bases, there was a span of 14 bases. Here the CDR3 DNA reads TGCAGCGTCGACCCTCAGGGACTGAACACTGAAGCTTTCTTT. Its translation: CSVDPQGLNTEAFF.

The chain carries TRBV10-3 and TRBJ1-1; D remains unclear. This CDR3 has 13 amino acids. Germline V CDR1 and CDR2: ENHRY, SYGVKD. Trimming removed 0 bases from V and 4 bases from J, with 6 bases in between. The CDR3 spells CAISESSGTEAFF. The DNA for the CDR3 is TGTGCCATCAGTGAGTCTTCGGGCACTGAAGCTTTCTTT.